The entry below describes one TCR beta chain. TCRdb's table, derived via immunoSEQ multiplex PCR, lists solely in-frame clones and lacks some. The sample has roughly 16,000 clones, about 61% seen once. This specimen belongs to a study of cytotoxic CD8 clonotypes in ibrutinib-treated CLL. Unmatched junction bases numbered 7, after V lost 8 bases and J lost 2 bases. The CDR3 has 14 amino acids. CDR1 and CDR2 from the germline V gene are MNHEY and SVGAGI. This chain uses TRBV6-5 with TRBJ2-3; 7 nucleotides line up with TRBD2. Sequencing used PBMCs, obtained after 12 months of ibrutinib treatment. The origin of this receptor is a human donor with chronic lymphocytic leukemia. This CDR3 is CASQLAGVTDTQYF. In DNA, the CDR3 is TGTGCCAGCCAACTGGCGGGGGTCACAGATACGCAGTATTTT.